A selection of T cell receptor beta chains follows, all from one sample in a study of T cell repertoires in cytomegalovirus infection. Antigens for these TCRs are unknown. TCRdb itself ran the reads through MiXCR, one entry per CDR3 protein. This sample has about 770,000 distinct CDR3 sequences, with about 27% found just once. Specimen: cultured CD8+ T cells from PBMCs, collected from culture after CMV antigen stimulation. Source of these receptors: a human donor in good health (CMV status not recorded). Some clones in this sample may be carry-over from other donors' samples. CDR3s include the opening cysteine and the closing phenylalanine or tryptophan.

cdr3_length v_call cdr3_aa
15 TRBV6-5 CASSYGRSNLYGYTF
15 TRBV7-3 CASSNSRGSHNEQFF
15 TRBV7-2 CASSLGRGPDNEQFF
15 TRBV2 CASSLTVQGSREQYF
17 TRBV5-4 CASSLPGLAGGIGELFF
13 TRBV19 CASARDNTYEQYF
14 TRBV19 CASRAKDSSYEQYF
11 TRBV24-1 CATIGGNTIYF
16 TRBV5-1 CASSRGRGGNTGELFF
15 TRBV27 CASSLVGGWDTEAFF
16 TRBV18 CASSPVGASLNEKLFF
13 TRBV12-3/TRBV12-4 CASSLPADYEQYF
14 TRBV9 CASSVQGGPRELFF
16 TRBV7-6 CASSELAGGLTDTQYF
15 TRBV6-6 CASSPAGRGGGEQFF
13 TRBV19 CASSIIPPNEQFF
17 TRBV27 CASSFTSGGAVTGELFF
16 TRBV6-5 CASSRTSLSSYNEQFF
12 TRBV6-2/TRBV6-3 CASSTTSAEQFF
18 TRBV7-2 CASSFLAGGPYGANVLTF
15 TRBV6-2/TRBV6-3 CASTSSGSARDTQYF
13 TRBV29-1 CSVEWGYGNTIYF
18 TRBV27 CASSPDWAGAQLTDTQYF
13 TRBV29-1 CSVAGANTGELFF
15 TRBV4-1 CASSPSETGIYEQYF
14 TRBV6-6 CASSYLSSAETQYF
15 TRBV11-2 CASSLGEGPRDGYTF
15 TRBV14 CASSVWTETNEKLFF
13 TRBV12-3/TRBV12-4 CASRGPRGTEAFF
16 TRBV6-2/TRBV6-3 CASRQDRVAYNSPLHF
16 TRBV7-2 CASSPSLAGGRETQYF
14 TRBV13 CASSSPQVNPPLHF
21 TRBV6-2/TRBV6-3 CASSYSPRISGGASSTDTQYF
16 TRBV15 CATSTRLAGDSDTQYF
16 TRBV19 CASSGGDRGIYNEQFF
18 TRBV10-3 CAISESKQGLAGANVLTF
14 TRBV29-1 CSVESRAGNYGYTF
14 TRBV12-3/TRBV12-4 CASRQDRGTDTQYF
14 TRBV4-1 CASSQGSNTGELFF
14 TRBV6-6 CASSPRSHNEKLFF
14 TRBV7-8 CASSSRGKDYGYTF
18 TRBV4-1 CASSLGRATGPNTGELFF
13 TRBV7-9 CASSARGWETQYF
16 TRBV28 CASSLSRGGYTGELFF
13 TRBV6-2/TRBV6-3 CASSIRGWQPQHF
14 TRBV10-3 CASVQGGNTGELFF
16 TRBV18 CASSPPPHEDNSPLHF
13 TRBV4-1 CASSQVEDQPQHF
17 TRBV4-2 CASSQDSGTGAFSPLHF
16 TRBV7-6 CASSLLSRDTAWTQYF
14 TRBV12-3/TRBV12-4 CASTPGGMNTEAFF